Below, 30 T cell receptor beta chains from the same sample are listed, as sequenced in a study of T cell repertoires in cytomegalovirus infection. No cognate antigen is known for these TCRs. In TCRdb, the reads were re-called with MiXCR into one record per CDR3 protein. Of around 130,000 distinct CDR3 sequences listed, under 30% are singletons. Source material: PBMCs, sequenced either directly or after in vitro stimulation (not recorded which). The source of these receptors is a human donor in good health (CMV status not recorded). Some clones in this sample may be carry-over from other donors' samples.

This clonotype came up a few times. The rearrangement joins TRBV10-3 to TRBJ2-5; no reliable D call. The germline V and J ends were trimmed by 8 bases and 0 bases, with 16 bases remaining between them. Germline CDR1 ENHRY, CDR2 SYGVKD. The length of the CDR3 is 15 residues. CDR3 nucleotides: TGTGCCATCGGGGTAGGGAATCCTTACCAAGAGACCCAGTACTTC. Translation: CAIGVGNPYQETQYF.

The chain uses TRBV10-3 and TRBJ2-7; D is possibly TRBD2 (5 bases). Germline lookup yields CDR1 ENHRY and CDR2 SYGVKD. Trimming removed 4 bases from V and 6 bases from J, with 16 bases in between. There are 14 residues in the CDR3. The CDR3 DNA reads as TGTGCCATCAGTGGGGCCACGGGGTTGGGCGAGCAGTACGTC. This encodes CAISGATGLGEQYV.

The rearrangement joins TRBV30 to TRBJ1-4; 7 bases map to TRBD1. V lost 2 bases to trimming and J lost 8 bases; unmatched junction nucleotides: 8. The CDR3 spans 14 residues. In germline, CDR1 is GTSNPN, CDR2 SVGIG (reference sequence). CDR3 nucleotides: TGTGCCTGGAGTACCCAGGGGGGAGGAGAAAAACTGTTTTTT. Translated, it gives CAWSTQGGGEKLFF.

The gene calls are TRBV28 and TRBJ1-5; D uncertain. This CDR3 has 14 residues. Germline V gives CDR1 MDHEN, CDR2 SYDVKM. Deletions cut 2 bases from V and 4 bases from J, with 9 bases between. The CDR3 is CASSLMAANQPQHF. The DNA for the CDR3 is TGTGCCAGCAGTTTAATGGCAGCTAATCAGCCCCAGCATTTT.

The V and J genes are TRBV24-1 and TRBJ1-5; 7 bases agree with TRBD1. CDR3 length: 16 residues. Germline-derived CDR1 and CDR2 are KGHDR and SFDVKD. The junction had 4 bases not matched to a gene; V was cut back by 2 bases and J by 1 base. The CDR3, as DNA: TGTGCCACCAGTGATTCGAGACAGGGAAGCAATCAGCCCCAGCATTTT. Translation gives CATSDSRQGSNQPQHF.

The genes are TRBV12-3 or TRBV12-4 and TRBJ2-1; 15 nucleotides agree with TRBD2. With 2 bases clipped from V and 2 bases from J, the junction kept 7 bases outside the gene matches. The CDR3 length is 19 residues. This CDR3 is CASSLSGLAGGGAYNEQFF. DNA of the CDR3: TGTGCCAGCAGTTTATCGGGACTAGCGGGAGGAGGGGCCTACAATGAGCAGTTCTTC.

The V gene is TRBV6-2 or TRBV6-3, the J gene TRBJ1-3; D not resolved. This CDR3 region has 15 residues. V was trimmed by 7 bases and J by 0 bases, leaving 13 bases between them. Per germline, CDR1 MNHEY and CDR2 SVGEGT. The CDR3 DNA follows: TGTGCCAGCACCTCCGACGCGAGCTCTGGAAACACCATATATTTT. It yields the protein CASTSDASSGNTIYF.

About this clonotype: A much larger clone sits a single nucleotide away, making a read error possible. The rearrangement links TRBV7-6 to TRBJ2-3; D gene uncertain. Trimming shortened V by 0 bases and J by 3 bases, and 7 bases separated the two germline ends. Per the germline V gene, CDR1 is SGHVS and CDR2 is FNYEAQ. CDR3 size: 14 residues. The CDR3: CASSLATQTDTQYF. As DNA, the CDR3 is TGTGCCAGCAGCTTAGCCACCCAAACAGATACGCAGTATTTT. Together with reference TRBV7-6 and TRBJ2-3, the CDR3 gives the full variable domain: GAGVSQSPRYKVTKRGQDVALRCDPISGHVSLYWYRQALGQGPEFLTYFNYEAQQDKSGLPNDRFSAERPEGSISTLTIQRTEQRDSAMYRCASSLATQTDTQYFGPGTRLTVL.

This clonotype was observed a handful of times. The genes are TRBV5-4 and TRBJ1-6, with D uncertain. Germline assignment: CDR1 SGHNT and CDR2 YYREEE (reference sequence). The CDR3 extends over 15 amino acids. Between the trimmed V and J ends, which lost 3 bases and 10 bases, there was a span of 17 bases. This CDR3 is CASSSRTGPGSPLHF. The CDR3 DNA reads TGTGCCAGCAGCTCTCGGACCGGCCCGGGGTCACCCCTCCACTTT. Based on the CDR3 plus reference TRBV5-4 and TRBJ1-6, the full variable domain is ETGVTQSPTHLIKTRGQQVTLRCSSQSGHNTVSWYQQALGQGPQFIFQYYREEENGRGNFPPRFSGLQFPNYSSELNVNALELDDSALYLCASSSRTGPGSPLHFGNGTRLTVT.

This clonotype was observed a handful of times. V is TRBV5-1 and J is TRBJ2-3; 11 bases fit TRBD2. The V segment lost 1 base and the J segment 6 bases; nucleotides outside the gene matches: 10. Germline CDR1 SGHRS, CDR2 YFSETQ. This CDR3 comprises 17 residues. In nucleotides, the CDR3 is TGCGCCAGCAGCTTGCCTCTAGCGGGAGGTATCGTGGATACGCAGTATTTT. This codes for CASSLPLAGGIVDTQYF.

This clonotype has ten or more counts. The J gene is TRBJ2-5, the V gene TRBV7-2; D possibly corresponds to TRBD1 (6 bases). Between the trimmed V and J ends, which lost 1 base and 1 base, there was a span of 10 bases. CDR1 and CDR2 from the germline V gene are SGHTA and FQGNSA. This CDR3 is built from 15 residues. Here the CDR3 DNA reads TGTGCCAGCAGCTTAGGTTCAGGGGCCCAAGAGACCCAGTACTTC. Translation: CASSLGSGAQETQYF.

The chain has TRBV2 and TRBJ1-4; TRBD1 matches 7 bases. J gave up 0 bases and V 7 bases, and 5 bases lay outside the gene matches. This CDR3 contains 15 residues. The V gene's germline CDR1 is SNHLY and CDR2 FYNNEI. The CDR3 DNA sequence: TGTGCCAGCACGGGGACAGCCGCAACTAATGAAAAACTGTTTTTT. Translating it yields CASTGTAATNEKLFF.

The chain is built from TRBV11-2 and TRBJ1-1; D remains ambiguous. Germline V gene lookup returns CDR1 SGHAT and CDR2 FQNNGV. V was pared by 2 bases and J by 7 bases, with 11 bases between. CDR3 length equals 13 residues. Written as DNA, the CDR3 is TGTGCCAGCAGCTTATTCGGCGGAGATGAAGCTTTCTTT. Translated, it gives CASSLFGGDEAFF.

The genes are TRBV5-1 and TRBJ2-1; tentatively, D is TRBD1 (8 bases). V lost 4 bases and J 2 bases, leaving 16 bases between the germline ends. This CDR3 has 16 amino acids. Germline-derived CDR1 and CDR2 are SGHRS and YFSETQ. The CDR3 DNA sequence: TGCGCCAGCAGCGGGGGGGCAGGGGGCACCTACAATGAGCAGTTCTTC. Its protein product is CASSGGAGGTYNEQFF.

V gene TRBV6-5 combines with J gene TRBJ2-7; TRBD2 is a possible D gene (6 bases). CDR1 MNHEY and CDR2 SVGAGI come from the germline V gene. Deletions cut 8 bases from V and 0 bases from J, with 14 bases between. CDR3 size: 14 residues. The CDR3 spells CASRGTAVSYEQYF. In nucleotides, the CDR3 is TGTGCCAGCCGGGGGACTGCGGTCTCCTACGAGCAGTACTTC.

The table lists this clonotype with a few counts. The chain uses TRBV11-2 and TRBJ2-1, with TRBD2 matching 12 bases. V shed 5 bases and J 10 bases; nucleotides not matched to a gene: 6. The CDR3 extends over 14 amino acids. Germline V CDR1 and CDR2: SGHAT, FQNNGV. The CDR3 spells CASSHGLAGREQFF. In DNA, the CDR3 is TGTGCCAGCAGCCACGGACTAGCGGGAAGAGAGCAGTTCTTC.

The chain recombines TRBV6-5 with TRBJ2-1; 9 bases align to TRBD2. V lost 6 bases to trimming and J lost 3 bases; unmatched junction nucleotides: 6. Germline CDR1 MNHEY, CDR2 SVGAGI. This CDR3 has 15 amino acids. CDR3 bases: TGTGCCAGCAGCACGACTAGCGGTTACTACAATGAGCAGTTCTTC. Its protein product is CASSTTSGYYNEQFF.

The chain has TRBV19 and TRBJ2-7; 7 nucleotides align to TRBD1. Germline-derived CDR1 and CDR2 are LNHDA and SQIVND (reference sequence). The trim removed 5 bases at V and 3 bases at J, leaving 7 bases unmatched. The CDR3 length is 14 residues. The CDR3 DNA is TGTGCCAGTAGTGGTCGACAGGGAAGCTACGAGCAGTACTTC. This codes for CASSGRQGSYEQYF. Combining the CDR3 with reference TRBV19 and TRBJ2-7 gives the whole variable domain DGGITQSPKYLFRKEGQNVTLSCEQNLNHDAMYWYRQDPGQGLRLIYYSQIVNDFQKGDIAEGYSVSREKKESFPLTVTSAQKNPTAFYLCASSGRQGSYEQYFGPGTRLTVT.

The chain links TRBV19 to TRBJ2-7, with D possibly TRBD1 on 6 matching bases. The CDR3 covers 15 residues. The ends were cut back, 1 base at V and 3 bases at J, with 13 bases in the middle. Germline values: CDR1 LNHDA, CDR2 SQIVND (reference sequence). CDR3 sequence (DNA): TGTGCCAGTAGTATAGTTGGGACATGGGGCTACGAGCAGTACTTC. Translated, it gives CASSIVGTWGYEQYF.

The chain links TRBV6-2 or TRBV6-3 to TRBJ1-2; tentatively, D is TRBD1 (5 bases). CDR1 and CDR2 from the germline V gene are MNHEY and SVGEGT. The CDR3 has 13 residues. Deletions cut 2 bases from V and 8 bases from J, with 12 bases between. The CDR3 DNA sequence: TGTGCCAGCAGTTACCACTCGACAGCCGGCTACACCTTC. Its protein is CASSYHSTAGYTF.

The table lists this clonotype with a few counts. The chain joins TRBV12-3 or TRBV12-4 to TRBJ1-2; D uncertain. This CDR3 has 13 residues. With 4 bases removed from V and 7 bases from J, the gap between germline ends came to 13 bases. The CDR3 bases are TGTGCCAGCAGTTCCGCAGGAGGTGGTGGCTACACCTTC. It yields the protein CASSSAGGGGYTF.

The chain carries TRBV4-1 and TRBJ1-1; 8 nucleotides agree with TRBD1. The junction had 18 bases not matched to a gene; V was cut back by 1 base and J by 2 bases. The CDR3 is made up of 20 amino acids. Germline V lookup: CDR1 MGHRA, CDR2 YSYEKL. For the CDR3, the DNA is TGCGCCAGCAGCCAAGTTGACCCGACGGTGGCGGACAGGGCTAACACTGAAGCTTTCTTT. Translation: CASSQVDPTVADRANTEAFF.

The chain links TRBV7-6 to TRBJ2-5, with D unresolved. CDR3 size: 14 residues. Germline loops: CDR1 SGHVS, CDR2 FNYEAQ. V gave up 1 base and J gave up 0 bases, with 6 bases separating them. The CDR3 sequence is CASSLGPYQETQYF. The CDR3 nucleotides are TGTGCCAGCAGCTTAGGTCCGTACCAAGAGACCCAGTACTTC.

Ten or more counts support this clonotype. The V gene is TRBV7-2, the J gene TRBJ1-5; D gene unclear. The germline V gene has CDR1 SGHTA and CDR2 FQGNSA. The V end was cut by 5 bases, the J end by 5 bases, with 16 bases between. The CDR3 covers 15 residues. The CDR3 loop is CASSHGPTRDQPQHF. CDR3 in DNA: TGTGCCAGCAGCCACGGGCCCACTAGGGATCAGCCCCAGCATTTT.

A single count supports this clonotype. A read error may be the cause here, since a much bigger clone is one base away. This sequence joins TRBV7-9 and TRBJ2-2; 10 nucleotides match TRBD2. J gave up 7 bases and V 5 bases, and 10 bases lay outside the gene matches. The CDR3 runs to 16 residues. Germline V gene lookup returns CDR1 SEHNR and CDR2 FQNEAQ (reference sequence). CDR3 bases: TGTGCCAGCAGCCCACTAGCGGGAAGTATAAACGGGGAGCTGTTTTTT. Translating gives CASSPLAGSINGELFF.

The chain couples TRBV29-1 to TRBJ2-5, with D perhaps TRBD1 (6 bases). Germline CDR1 reads SQVTM; CDR2 reads ANQGSEA. This CDR3 has 12 amino acids. Trimming took off 3 bases at V and 4 bases at J, with 9 bases between the two ends. The CDR3 DNA sequence: TGCAGCGTTGATTACAGGGCAGAGACCCAGTACTTC. Its protein is CSVDYRAETQYF.

The chain carries TRBV12-3 or TRBV12-4 and TRBJ2-5; a weak D match, TRBD2 (7 bases). V was cut by 8 bases and J by 1 base, with 17 bases left in between. The CDR3 is made up of 15 amino acids. The CDR3 sequence: CASSRGGGLQETQYF. CDR3 bases: TGTGCCAGCTCCCGAGGCGGGGGCCTCCAAGAGACCCAGTACTTC.

The rearrangement links TRBV20-1 to TRBJ2-3; D call uncertain. The length of the CDR3 is 13 residues. The V gene's germline CDR1 is DFQATT and CDR2 SNEGSKA (reference sequence). For the CDR3, the DNA is TGCAGCGCCTTACTGAACCCAACAGATACGCAGTATTTT. Amino acids: CSALLNPTDTQYF.

The rearrangement links TRBV6-2 or TRBV6-3 to TRBJ1-1, with TRBD1 matching 8 bases. The length of the CDR3 is 15 residues. J was trimmed by 1 base and V by 5 bases; bases with no gene match: 6. Germline V lookup: CDR1 MNHEY, CDR2 SVGEGT. The CDR3 is CASSQGGQGNTEAFF. The CDR3 coding sequence is TGTGCCAGCAGTCAGGGAGGACAGGGGAACACTGAAGCTTTCTTT.

In this sample, this clonotype turned up a few times. V is TRBV28 and J is TRBJ1-1; D uncertain. V lost 6 bases and J 8 bases, leaving 16 bases between the germline ends. The germline gives CDR1 MDHEN, CDR2 SYDVKM. The CDR3 totals 13 residues. The chain's CDR3 is CASSPSEKREAFF. The CDR3 DNA sequence: TGTGCCAGCAGCCCGTCGGAAAAGAGGGAAGCTTTCTTT.